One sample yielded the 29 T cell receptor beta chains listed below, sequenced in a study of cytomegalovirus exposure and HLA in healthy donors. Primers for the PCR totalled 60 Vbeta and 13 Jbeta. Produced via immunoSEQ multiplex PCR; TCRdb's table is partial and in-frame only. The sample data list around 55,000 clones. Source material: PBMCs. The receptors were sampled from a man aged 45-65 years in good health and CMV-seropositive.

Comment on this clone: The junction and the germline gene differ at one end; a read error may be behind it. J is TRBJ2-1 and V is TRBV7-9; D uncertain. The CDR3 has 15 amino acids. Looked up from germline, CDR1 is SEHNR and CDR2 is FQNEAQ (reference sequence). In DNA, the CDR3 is TGTGCCAGCAGCGAGACTGTTAACTCCGACAATGAGCAGTTCTTC. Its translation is CASSETVNSDNEQFF.

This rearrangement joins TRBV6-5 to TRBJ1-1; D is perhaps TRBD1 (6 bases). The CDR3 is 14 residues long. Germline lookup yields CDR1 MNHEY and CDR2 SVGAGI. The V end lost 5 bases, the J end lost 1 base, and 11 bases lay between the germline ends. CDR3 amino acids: CASSRDIRNTEAFF. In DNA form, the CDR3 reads TGTGCCAGCAGTAGGGACATAAGGAACACTGAAGCTTTCTTT.

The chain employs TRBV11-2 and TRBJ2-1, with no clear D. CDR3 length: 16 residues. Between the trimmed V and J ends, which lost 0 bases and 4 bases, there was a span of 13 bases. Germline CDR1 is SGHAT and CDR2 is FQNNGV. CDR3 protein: CASSLEPLHSYNEQFF. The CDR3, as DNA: TGTGCCAGCAGCTTAGAACCCCTTCACAGTTACAATGAGCAGTTCTTC.

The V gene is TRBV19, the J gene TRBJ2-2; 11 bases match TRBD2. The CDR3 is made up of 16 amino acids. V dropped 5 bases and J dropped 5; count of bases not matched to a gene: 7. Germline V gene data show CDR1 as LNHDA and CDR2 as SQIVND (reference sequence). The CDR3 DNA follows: TGTGCCAGTAGTGGTAGCGGGGGGGCCGTTACCGGGGAGCTGTTTTTT. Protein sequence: CASSGSGGAVTGELFF.

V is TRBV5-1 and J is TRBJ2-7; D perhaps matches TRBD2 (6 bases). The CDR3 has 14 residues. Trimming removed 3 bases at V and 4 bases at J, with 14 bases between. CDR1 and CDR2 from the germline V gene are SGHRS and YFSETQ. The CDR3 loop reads CASSSRASEYEQYF. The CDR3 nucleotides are TGCGCCAGCAGCTCCCGGGCTAGCGAGTACGAGCAGTACTTC. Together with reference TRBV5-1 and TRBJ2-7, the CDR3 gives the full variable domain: KAGVTQTPRYLIKTRGQQVTLSCSPISGHRSVSWYQQTPGQGLQFLFEYFSETQRNKGNFPGRFSGRQFSNSRSEMNVSTLELGDSALYLCASSSRASEYEQYFGPGTRLTVT.

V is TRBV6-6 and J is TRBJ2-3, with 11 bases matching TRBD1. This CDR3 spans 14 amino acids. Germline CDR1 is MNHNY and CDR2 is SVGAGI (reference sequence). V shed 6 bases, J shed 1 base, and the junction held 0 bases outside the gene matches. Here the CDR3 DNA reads TGTGCCAGCAGGGGACAGGGGGGCACAGATACGCAGTATTTT. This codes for CASRGQGGTDTQYF.

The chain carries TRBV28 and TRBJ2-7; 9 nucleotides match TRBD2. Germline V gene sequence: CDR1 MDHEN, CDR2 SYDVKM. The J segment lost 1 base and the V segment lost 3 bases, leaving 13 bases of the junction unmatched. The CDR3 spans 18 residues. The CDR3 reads CASSFTAVAGVGSYEQYF. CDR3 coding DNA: TGTGCCAGCAGTTTTACGGCGGTAGCGGGAGTGGGGTCCTACGAGCAGTACTTC.

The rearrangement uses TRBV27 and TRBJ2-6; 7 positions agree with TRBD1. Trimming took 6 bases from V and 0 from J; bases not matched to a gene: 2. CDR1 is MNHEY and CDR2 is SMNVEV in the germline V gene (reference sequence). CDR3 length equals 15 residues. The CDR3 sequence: CASRPGGSGANVLTF. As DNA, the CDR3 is TGTGCCAGCAGACCAGGGGGCTCTGGGGCCAACGTCCTGACTTTC.

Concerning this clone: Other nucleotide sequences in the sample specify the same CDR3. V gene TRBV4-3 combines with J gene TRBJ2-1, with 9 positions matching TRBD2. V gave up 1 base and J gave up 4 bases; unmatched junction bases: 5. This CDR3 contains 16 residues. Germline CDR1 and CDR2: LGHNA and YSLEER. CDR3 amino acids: CASSQAAGGSYNEQFF. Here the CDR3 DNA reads TGCGCCAGCAGCCAAGCGGCGGGAGGGTCATACAATGAGCAGTTCTTC.

CDR3 nucleotide sequence: TGTGCCAGCAGCCCGAGACCGGGGGAGGCCCACGAGCAGTACTTC. Its protein product is CASSPRPGEAHEQYF. The V call is TRBV9, the J call TRBJ2-7, with TRBD2 as a possible D gene (6 bases). The CDR3 length is 15 residues. CDR1 SGDLS and CDR2 YYNGEE come from the germline V gene. Trimming shortened V by 4 bases and J by 5 bases, and 19 bases separated the two germline ends.

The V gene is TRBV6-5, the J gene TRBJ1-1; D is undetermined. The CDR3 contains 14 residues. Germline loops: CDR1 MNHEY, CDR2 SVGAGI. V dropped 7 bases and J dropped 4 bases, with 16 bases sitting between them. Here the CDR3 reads CASTAFRGSTEAFF. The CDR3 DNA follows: TGTGCCAGCACCGCTTTCCGGGGTTCCACTGAAGCTTTCTTT.

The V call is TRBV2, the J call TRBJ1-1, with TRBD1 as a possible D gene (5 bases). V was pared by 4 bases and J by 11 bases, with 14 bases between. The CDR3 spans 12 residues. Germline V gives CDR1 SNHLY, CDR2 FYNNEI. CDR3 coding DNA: TGTGCCAGCAGTGTGGGGGGGATGAAGGCTTTCTTT. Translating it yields CASSVGGMKAFF.

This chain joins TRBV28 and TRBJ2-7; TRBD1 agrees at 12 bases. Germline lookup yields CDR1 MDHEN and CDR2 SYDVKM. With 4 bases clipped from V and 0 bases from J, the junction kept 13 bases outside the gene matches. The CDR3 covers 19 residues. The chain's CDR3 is CASSSPGTGGSRSSYEQYF. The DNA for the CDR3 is TGTGCCAGCAGTTCCCCCGGGACAGGGGGCTCCAGGAGCTCCTACGAGCAGTACTTC.

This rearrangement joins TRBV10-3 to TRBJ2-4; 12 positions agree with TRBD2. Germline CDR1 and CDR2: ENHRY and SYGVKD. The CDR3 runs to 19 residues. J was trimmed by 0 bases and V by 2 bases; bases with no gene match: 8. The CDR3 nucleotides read TGTGCCATCAGTGAGACTAGCGGGGGGTTATCCGTAGCCAAAAACATTCAGTACTTC. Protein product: CAISETSGGLSVAKNIQYF.

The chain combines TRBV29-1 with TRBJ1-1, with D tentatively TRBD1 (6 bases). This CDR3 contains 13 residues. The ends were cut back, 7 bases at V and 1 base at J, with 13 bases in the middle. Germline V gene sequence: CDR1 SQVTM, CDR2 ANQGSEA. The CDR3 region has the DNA TGCAGCGGAAGATTGGGACAGAACACTGAAGCTTTCTTT. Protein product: CSGRLGQNTEAFF. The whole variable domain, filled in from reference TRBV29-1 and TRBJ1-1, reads SAVISQKPSRDICQRGTSLTIQCQVDSQVTMMFWYRQQPGQSLTLIATANQGSEATYESGFVIDKFPISRPNLTFSTLTVSNMSPEDSSIYLCSGRLGQNTEAFFGQGTRLTVV.

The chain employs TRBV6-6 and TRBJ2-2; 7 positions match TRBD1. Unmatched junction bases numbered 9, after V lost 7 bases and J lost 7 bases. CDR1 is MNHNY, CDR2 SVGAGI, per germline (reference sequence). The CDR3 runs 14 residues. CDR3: CASNRGVRSGELFF. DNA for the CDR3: TGTGCCAGCAACAGGGGAGTGCGTAGCGGGGAGCTGTTTTTT.

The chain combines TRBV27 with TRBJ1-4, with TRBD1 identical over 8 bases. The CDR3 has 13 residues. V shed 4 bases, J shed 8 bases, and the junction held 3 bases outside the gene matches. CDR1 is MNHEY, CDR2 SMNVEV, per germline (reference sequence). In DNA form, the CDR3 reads TGTGCCAGCAGTTCCAGGGGGCGGGAAAAACTGTTTTTT. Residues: CASSSRGREKLFF.

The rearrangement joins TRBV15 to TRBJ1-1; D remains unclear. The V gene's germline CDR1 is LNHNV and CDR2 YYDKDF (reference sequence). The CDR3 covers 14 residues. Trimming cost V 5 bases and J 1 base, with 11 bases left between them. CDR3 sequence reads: CATSRESRNTEAFF. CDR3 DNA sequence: TGTGCCACCAGCCGGGAAAGTAGGAACACTGAAGCTTTCTTT.

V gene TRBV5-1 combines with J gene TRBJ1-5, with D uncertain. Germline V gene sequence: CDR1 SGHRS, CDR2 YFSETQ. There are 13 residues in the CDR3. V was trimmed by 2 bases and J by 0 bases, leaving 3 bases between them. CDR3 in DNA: TGCGCCAGCAGCTTAGCTAGCAATCAGCCCCAGCATTTT. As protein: CASSLASNQPQHF.

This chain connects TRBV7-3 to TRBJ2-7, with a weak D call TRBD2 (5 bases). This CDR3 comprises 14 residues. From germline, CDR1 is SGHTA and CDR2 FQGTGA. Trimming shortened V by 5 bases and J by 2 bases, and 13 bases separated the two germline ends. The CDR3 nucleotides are TGTGCCAGCAGCCCGGGAACAGCGACCTACGAGCAGTACTTC. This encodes CASSPGTATYEQYF. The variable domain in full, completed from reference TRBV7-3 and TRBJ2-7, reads GAGVSQTPSNKVTEKGKYVELRCDPISGHTALYWYRQSLGQGPEFLIYFQGTGAADDSGLPNDRFFAVRPEGSVSTLKIQRTERGDSAVYLCASSPGTATYEQYFGPGTRLTVT.

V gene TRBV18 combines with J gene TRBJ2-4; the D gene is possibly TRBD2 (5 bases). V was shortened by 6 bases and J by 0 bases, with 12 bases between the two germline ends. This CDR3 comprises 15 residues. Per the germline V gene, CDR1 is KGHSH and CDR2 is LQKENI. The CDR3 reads CASSPGGLAKNIQYF. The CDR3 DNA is TGTGCCAGCTCTCCCGGCGGACTAGCCAAAAACATTCAGTACTTC.

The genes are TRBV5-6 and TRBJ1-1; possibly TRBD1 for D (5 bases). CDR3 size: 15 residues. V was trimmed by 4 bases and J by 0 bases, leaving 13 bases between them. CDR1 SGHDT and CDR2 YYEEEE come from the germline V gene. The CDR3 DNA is TGTGCCAGCAGCCCCAGACAGTTTATGAACACTGAAGCTTTCTTT. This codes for CASSPRQFMNTEAFF.

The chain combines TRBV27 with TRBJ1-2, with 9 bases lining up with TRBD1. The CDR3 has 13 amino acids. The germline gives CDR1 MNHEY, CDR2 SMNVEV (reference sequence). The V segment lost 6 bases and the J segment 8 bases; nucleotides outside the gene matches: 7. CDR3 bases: TGTGCCAGCAGAGCGGGACAGGGTACGGGCTACACCTTC. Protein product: CASRAGQGTGYTF.

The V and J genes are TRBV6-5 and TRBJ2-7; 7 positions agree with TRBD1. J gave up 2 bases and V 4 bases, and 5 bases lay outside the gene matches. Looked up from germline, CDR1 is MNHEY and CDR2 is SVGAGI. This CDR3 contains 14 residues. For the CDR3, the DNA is TGTGCCAGCAGTTCGGGACAGTCCCCCTACGAGCAGTACTTC. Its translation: CASSSGQSPYEQYF.

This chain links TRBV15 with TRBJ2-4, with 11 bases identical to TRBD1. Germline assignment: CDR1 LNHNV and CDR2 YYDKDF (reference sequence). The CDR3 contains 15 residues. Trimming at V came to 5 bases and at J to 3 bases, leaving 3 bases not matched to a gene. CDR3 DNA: TGTGCCACCAGCCCCGGGACAGGGGGCAAAAACATTCAGTACTTC. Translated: CATSPGTGGKNIQYF.

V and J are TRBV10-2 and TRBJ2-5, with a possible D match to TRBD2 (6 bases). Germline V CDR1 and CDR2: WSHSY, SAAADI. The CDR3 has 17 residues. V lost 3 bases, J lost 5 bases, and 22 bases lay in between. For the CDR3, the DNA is TGCGCCAGCAGTGACGGGGTAGCGGTCCTATTGGGGGAGACCCAGTACTTC. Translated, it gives CASSDGVAVLLGETQYF.

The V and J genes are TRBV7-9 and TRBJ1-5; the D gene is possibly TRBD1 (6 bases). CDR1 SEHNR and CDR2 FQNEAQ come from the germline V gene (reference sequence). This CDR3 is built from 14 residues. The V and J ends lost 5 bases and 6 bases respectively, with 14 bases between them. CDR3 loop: CASSHSGAGQPQHF. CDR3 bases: TGTGCCAGCAGCCATTCAGGGGCAGGTCAGCCCCAGCATTTT. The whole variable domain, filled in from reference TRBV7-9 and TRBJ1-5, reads DTGVSQNPRHKITKRGQNVTFRCDPISEHNRLYWYRQTLGQGPEFLTYFQNEAQLEKSRLLSDRFSAERPKGSFSTLEIQRTEQGDSAMYLCASSHSGAGQPQHFGDGTRLSIL.

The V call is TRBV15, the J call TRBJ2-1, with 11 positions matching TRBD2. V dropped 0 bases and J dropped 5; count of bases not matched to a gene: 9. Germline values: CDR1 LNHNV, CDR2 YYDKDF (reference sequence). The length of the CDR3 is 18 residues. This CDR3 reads CATSRDRQLAGAHNEQFF. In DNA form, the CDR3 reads TGTGCCACCAGCAGAGATAGGCAACTAGCGGGAGCTCACAATGAGCAGTTCTTC.

The chain's CDR3 is CAISEGLSGANVLTF. The CDR3, as DNA: TGTGCCATCAGCGAGGGGCTCTCTGGGGCCAACGTCCTGACTTTC. The chain has TRBV10-3 and TRBJ2-6; D is perhaps TRBD1 or TRBD2 (5 bases each). Germline assignment: CDR1 ENHRY and CDR2 SYGVKD. Trimming took 6 bases from V and 0 from J, leaving 9 bases between them. The CDR3 sequence is 15 residues long.